These 8 T cell receptor beta chains originate from one sample sequenced in a study of beta chain features in type 1 diabetes (dated by TCRdb to 2016 to 2019). The full study reports these points: Type 1 diabetes patients showed a moderate but significant shortening of TCRB CDR3 length in all four CD4+ subsets.

Antigens for these TCRs are unknown. The protocol used for the library was the immunoSEQ multiplex PCR assay. The entire isolated RNA was reverse transcribed using the High Capacity cDNA Reverse Transcription Kit, and thus expressed TCRB transcripts were sequenced. TCRdb limited this immuneACCESS table to in-frame rearrangements with V and J called. A share of clones is missing; checked studies link under half to unresolved V genes, and the rest is unexplained. Recorded for this sample are about 270,000 clones; roughly an eighth of them occurred a single time. 0.017% of the sample belongs to the ten largest clones. Sequencing was done on a sample of naive CD4+ T cells from blood. In the paper's terms, the cell subset or site label means: true naive CD4+ T cells. These receptor sequences come from a man aged 25-45 years with type 1 diabetes.

The chain carries TRBV7-9 and TRBJ1-5; no reliable D call. Looked up from germline, CDR1 is SEHNR and CDR2 is FQNEAQ (reference sequence). V lost 2 bases and J lost 4, with 6 bases in between. The CDR3 loop spans 13 amino acids. In nucleotides, the CDR3 is TGTGCCAGCAGCTTATACGAGAATCAGCCCCAGCATTTT. Protein: CASSLYENQPQHF.

The CDR3 DNA follows: TGTGCCAGTAGTGAAGCGCAGGGAAGGGCCCAGTACTTC. This encodes CASSEAQGRAQYF. V gene TRBV19 combines with J gene TRBJ2-5; D perhaps matches TRBD1 (5 bases). Germline values: CDR1 LNHDA, CDR2 SQIVND (reference sequence). CDR3 size: 13 residues. With 5 bases removed from V and 9 bases from J, the gap between germline ends came to 16 bases.

V gene TRBV6-5 combines with J gene TRBJ2-1; 12 bases are a match to TRBD2. Losses at the gene ends were 0 bases for V and 6 bases for J; bases not matched to a gene: 3. The CDR3 runs 16 residues. Germline V gives CDR1 MNHEY, CDR2 SVGAGI. The CDR3 spells CASSYSTSGSRNEQFF. In DNA, the CDR3 is TGTGCCAGCAGTTACTCGACTAGCGGGAGCCGCAATGAGCAGTTCTTC.

This sequence joins TRBV28 and TRBJ2-2, with 12 nucleotides matching TRBD2. CDR3 length: 15 residues. Germline V gene lookup returns CDR1 MDHEN and CDR2 SYDVKM. The J segment lost 5 bases and the V segment lost 5 bases, leaving 3 bases of the junction unmatched. This CDR3 reads CASSASGRATGELFF. For the CDR3, the DNA is TGTGCCAGCAGTGCTAGCGGGAGGGCGACCGGGGAGCTGTTTTTT.

The chain uses TRBV6-6 and TRBJ2-3; D is perhaps TRBD1 (6 bases). The CDR3 runs to 15 residues. Trimming stripped 6 bases from V and 1 base from J, with 14 bases between. Germline loops: CDR1 MNHNY, CDR2 SVGAGI (reference sequence). In nucleotides, the CDR3 is TGTGCCAGCAGGCCGACAGGTCGTGGCACAGATACGCAGTATTTT. This sequence encodes CASRPTGRGTDTQYF.

The chain couples TRBV29-1 to TRBJ2-1; weak D call: TRBD2 (6 bases). This CDR3 has 15 residues. Trimming stripped 6 bases from V and 5 bases from J, with 20 bases between. Germline V lookup: CDR1 SQVTM, CDR2 ANQGSEA. CDR3 residues: CSVSVSGLRNNEQFF. CDR3 DNA sequence: TGCAGCGTCTCGGTGAGCGGGCTTCGGAACAATGAGCAGTTCTTC.

A few counts support this clone. The V call is TRBV15, the J call TRBJ2-7, with D unresolved. The germline V gene has CDR1 LNHNV and CDR2 YYDKDF (reference sequence). The V gene lost 1 base and the J gene lost 0 bases, with 13 bases spanning the gap. The length of the CDR3 is 16 residues. CDR3 amino acids: CATSRAPLRPSYEQYF. The CDR3 DNA follows: TGTGCCACCAGCAGAGCCCCGTTGCGGCCCTCCTACGAGCAGTACTTC.

There are a few counts of this clone. The chain couples TRBV30 to TRBJ2-1; D might be TRBD2 (5 bases). V lost 5 bases and J 2 bases, leaving 10 bases between the germline ends. Germline values: CDR1 GTSNPN, CDR2 SVGIG (reference sequence). CDR3 length: 13 residues. CDR3 amino acids: CAWAGLTYNEQFF. The CDR3 DNA is TGTGCCTGGGCGGGCCTCACCTACAATGAGCAGTTCTTC. Drawing the rest from reference TRBV30 and TRBJ2-1, the complete variable domain is SQTIHQWPATLVQPVGSPLSLECTVEGTSNPNLYWYRQAAGRGLQLLFYSVGIGQISSEVPQNLSASRPQDRQFILSSKKLLLSDSGFYLCAWAGLTYNEQFFGPGTRLTVL.